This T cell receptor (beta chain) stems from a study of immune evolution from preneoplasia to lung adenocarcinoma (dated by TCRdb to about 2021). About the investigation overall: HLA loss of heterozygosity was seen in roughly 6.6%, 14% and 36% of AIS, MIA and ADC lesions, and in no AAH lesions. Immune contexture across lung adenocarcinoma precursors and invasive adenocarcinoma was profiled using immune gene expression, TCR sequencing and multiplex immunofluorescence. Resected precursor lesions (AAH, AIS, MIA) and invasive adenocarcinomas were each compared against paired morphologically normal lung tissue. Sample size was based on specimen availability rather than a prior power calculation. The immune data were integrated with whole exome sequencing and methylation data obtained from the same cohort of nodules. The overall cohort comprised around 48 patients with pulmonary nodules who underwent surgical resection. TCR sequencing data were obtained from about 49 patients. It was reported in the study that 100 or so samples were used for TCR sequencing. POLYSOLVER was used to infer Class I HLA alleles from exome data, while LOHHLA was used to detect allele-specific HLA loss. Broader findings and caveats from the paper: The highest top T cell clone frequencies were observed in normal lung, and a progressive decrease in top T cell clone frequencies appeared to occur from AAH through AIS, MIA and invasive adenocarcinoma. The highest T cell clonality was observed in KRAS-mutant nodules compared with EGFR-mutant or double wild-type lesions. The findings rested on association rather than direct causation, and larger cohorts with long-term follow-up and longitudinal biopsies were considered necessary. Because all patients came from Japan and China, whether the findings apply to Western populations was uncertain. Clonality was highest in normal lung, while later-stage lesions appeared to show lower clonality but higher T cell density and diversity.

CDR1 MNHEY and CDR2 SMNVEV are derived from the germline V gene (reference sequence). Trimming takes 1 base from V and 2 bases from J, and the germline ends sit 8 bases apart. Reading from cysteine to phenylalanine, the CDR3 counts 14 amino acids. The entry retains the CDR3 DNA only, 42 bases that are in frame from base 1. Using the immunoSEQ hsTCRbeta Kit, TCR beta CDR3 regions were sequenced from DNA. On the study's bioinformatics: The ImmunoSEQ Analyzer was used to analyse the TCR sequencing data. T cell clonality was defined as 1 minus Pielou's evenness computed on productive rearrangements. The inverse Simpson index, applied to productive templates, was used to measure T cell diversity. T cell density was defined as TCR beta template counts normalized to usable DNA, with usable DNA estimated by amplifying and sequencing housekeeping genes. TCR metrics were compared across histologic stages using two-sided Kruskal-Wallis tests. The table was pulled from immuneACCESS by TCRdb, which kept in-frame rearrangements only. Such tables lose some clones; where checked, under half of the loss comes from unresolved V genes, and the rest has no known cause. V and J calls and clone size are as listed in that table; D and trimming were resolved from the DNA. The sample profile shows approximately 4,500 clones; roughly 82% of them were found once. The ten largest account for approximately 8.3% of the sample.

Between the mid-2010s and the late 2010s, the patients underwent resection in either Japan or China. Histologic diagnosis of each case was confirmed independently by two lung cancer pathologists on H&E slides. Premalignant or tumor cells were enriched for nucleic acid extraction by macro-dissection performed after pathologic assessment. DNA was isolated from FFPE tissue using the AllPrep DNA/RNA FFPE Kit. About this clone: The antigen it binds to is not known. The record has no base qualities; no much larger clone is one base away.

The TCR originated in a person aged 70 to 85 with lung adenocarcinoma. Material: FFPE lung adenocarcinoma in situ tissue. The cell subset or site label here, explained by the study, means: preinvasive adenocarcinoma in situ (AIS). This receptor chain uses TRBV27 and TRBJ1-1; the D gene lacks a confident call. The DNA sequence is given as TGTGCCAGCAGTTTATTTTCCACAAACACTGAAGCTTTCTTT. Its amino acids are CASSLFSTNTEAFF.